Listed here is a single T cell receptor (beta chain). In the authors' workflow: Nucleated cell number was recorded as an estimate derived from reference gene primer amplification. The method was immunoSEQ multiplex PCR; TCRdb's version includes in-frame clones alone and lacks a portion of them. That table supplies the V and J calls and clone size; D and trimming were determined from the DNA. The sample holds 35,000 to 55,000 clones, around 85% seen once. The data originate from a study of blood T cell repertoires in COVID-19. The wider study: COVID-19 samples collected from the United States, Italy and Spain covered acute and convalescent phases. The analysed material was cDNA or gDNA that came from T cells, B-cell-depleted T cells, or PBMCs.

V lost 5 bases, J lost 3 bases, and 6 bases stayed unmatched. CDR1 and CDR2 (germline): SGHVS, FQNEAQ. This CDR3 comprises 15 residues. The TCR originated in a human donor in a cohort sampled during active COVID-19. The sample comprised peripheral blood. The chain carries TRBV7-8 and TRBJ2-7; TRBD1 aligns across 11 bases. CDR3 loop: CASSPRTGGIYEQYF. The CDR3 bases are TGTGCCAGCAGCCCGAGGACAGGGGGCATCTACGAGCAGTACTTC.